This passage covers 17 T cell receptor beta chains from one sample sequenced in a study of regulatory T cells in long-lasting Graves disease. Arm-PCR of CDR3 regions and iRepertoire HTBI primers were used to build TCR beta libraries. MiXCR was run by TCRdb on the multiplex PCR reads, yielding one entry per CDR3 protein. The sample carries 300,000 to 500,000 distinct CDR3 sequences, more than 20% recorded once. Time point meaning: persistent/refractory GD, antithyroid drugs over 5 years with positive TRAb. PBMCs provided the RNA from which the TCR library was made. Sequenced here: peripheral blood mononuclear cells (PBMCs), sampled when the disease was refractory, from a patient treated with antithyroid drugs. The receptors here all came from a female donor with Graves disease.

The J gene is TRBJ2-4, the V gene TRBV10-3; D could derive from TRBD1 or TRBD2 (5 bases each). CDR1 and CDR2 from the germline V gene are ENHRY and SYGVKD. The V end was cut by 0 bases, the J end by 0 bases, with 15 bases between. There are 18 residues in the CDR3. The CDR3, as DNA: TGTGCCATCAGTGAGTCCATTGGGACGCTACTAGCCAAAAACATTCAGTACTTC. Translation: CAISESIGTLLAKNIQYF.

V gene TRBV6-1 combines with J gene TRBJ1-1, with 7 positions matching TRBD1. This CDR3 is built from 17 residues. The germline CDR1 and CDR2 sequences are MNHNS and SASEGT. V shed 6 bases and J 7 bases; nucleotides not matched to a gene: 20. For the CDR3, the DNA is TGTGCCAGCAGCAGCCCGGGCGGCCGGGGACAGTTGGGTGAAGCTTTCTTT. Protein sequence: CASSSPGGRGQLGEAFF.

With respect to this clonotype: This may arise from a read error, as a much more abundant clone is one base away. The CDR3 ends on some other residue instead of the conserved phenylalanine or tryptophan, so this is likely a read error. The chain uses TRBV28 and TRBJ2-5; the match to TRBD2 covers 15 bases. This CDR3 contains 16 residues. Germline V lookup: CDR1 MDHEN, CDR2 SYDVKM. The V gene end was trimmed by 5 bases and the J gene end by 5 bases; junction bases not matched to a gene: 6. The CDR3 DNA reads TGTGCCAGCAGTGGAAGGACTAGCGGGAGGGGGGAGACCCAGTACCTC. Its translation is CASSGRTSGRGETQYL.

This clonotype was seen more than once but under ten times. The V call is TRBV5-1, the J call TRBJ2-5; the D is unclear. Germline V CDR1 and CDR2: SGHRS, YFSETQ. This CDR3 has 16 amino acids. Trimming cost V 0 bases and J 0 bases, with 12 bases left between them. CDR3 loop: CASSLEPSSYQETQYF. CDR3 coding DNA: TGCGCCAGCAGCTTGGAGCCTTCGTCCTACCAAGAGACCCAGTACTTC. The full variable domain, in which reference TRBV5-1 and TRBJ2-5 provide the parts outside the CDR3, is KAGVTQTPRYLIKTRGQQVTLSCSPISGHRSVSWYQQTPGQGLQFLFEYFSETQRNKGNFPGRFSGRQFSNSRSEMNVSTLELGDSALYLCASSLEPSSYQETQYFGPGTRLLVL.

The chain carries TRBV4-1 and TRBJ2-7; D unclear. The V gene lost 0 bases and the J gene lost 2 bases, with 14 bases spanning the gap. Germline V CDR1 and CDR2: MGHRA, YSYEKL. The CDR3 loop spans 16 amino acids. The CDR3 DNA sequence: TGCGCCAGCAGCCAAGATCCCGCAGGAATTCCCTACGAGCAGTACTTC. Its protein is CASSQDPAGIPYEQYF.

The chain is built from TRBV29-1 and TRBJ1-1; 7 bases are a match to TRBD1. This CDR3 contains 15 residues. Looked up from germline, CDR1 is SQVTM and CDR2 is ANQGSEA. With V trimmed by 1 base and J by 1 base, 6 bases remained unmatched. This CDR3 reads CSVEAWDSRNTEAFF. The CDR3, as DNA: TGCAGCGTTGAAGCCTGGGACAGCAGGAACACTGAAGCTTTCTTT.

This clonotype was counted many times. V gene TRBV18 combines with J gene TRBJ2-5; 9 bases fit TRBD2. This CDR3 contains 15 residues. CDR1 and CDR2 (germline): KGHSH, LQKENI. V trimming: 5 bases; J trimming: 2 bases; junction bases outside the gene matches: 6. CDR3 coding DNA: TGTGCCAGCTCATCGACTAGCGGAAAGCAAGAGACCCAGTACTTC. It codes for CASSSTSGKQETQYF. Combining the CDR3 with reference TRBV18 and TRBJ2-5 gives the whole variable domain NAGVMQNPRHLVRRRGQEARLRCSPMKGHSHVYWYRQLPEEGLKFMVYLQKENIIDESGMPKERFSAEFPKEGPSILRIQQVVRGDSAAYFCASSSTSGKQETQYFGPGTRLLVL.

Many counts were recorded for this clonotype. This sequence joins TRBV11-2 and TRBJ1-1, with 10 bases matching TRBD1. Trimming removed 5 bases from V and 10 bases from J; junction bases left unmatched: 10. This CDR3 has 14 amino acids. Germline V gene sequence: CDR1 SGHAT, CDR2 FQNNGV. In DNA form, the CDR3 reads TGTGCCAGCAGCCCCCGTGTGACAGGGGGCCGAGCTTTCTTT. It yields the protein CASSPRVTGGRAFF.

The rearrangement uses TRBV4-3 and TRBJ2-5; TRBD2 matches 10 bases. The junction had 9 bases not matched to a gene; V was cut back by 0 bases and J by 5 bases. The length of the CDR3 is 17 residues. Germline V gene lookup returns CDR1 LGHNA and CDR2 YSLEER. The CDR3 nucleotides read TGCGCCAGCAGCCAAGAACGTAGCGGGGGGAATCGGGAGACCCAGTACTTC. The encoded protein is CASSQERSGGNRETQYF.

As regards this clonotype: Without the conserved terminal phenylalanine or tryptophan, this CDR3 likely stems from a read error. The chain couples TRBV5-5 to TRBJ1-6; 8 bases are shared with TRBD1. With 1 base clipped from V and 10 bases from J, the junction kept 4 bases outside the gene matches. The germline V gene has CDR1 SGHKS and CDR2 YYEKEE (reference sequence). The CDR3 is made up of 14 amino acids. The CDR3 nucleotides are TGTGCCAGCAGCTTGCAGGGGGCCAGGTCACCCCTCCACCTT. Protein sequence: CASSLQGARSPLHL.

This clonotype was recorded many times. This chain links TRBV12-3 or TRBV12-4 with TRBJ1-5, with unresolved D. V dropped 4 bases and J dropped 5 bases, with 6 bases sitting between them. CDR3 length equals 12 residues. In nucleotides, the CDR3 is TGTGCCAGCAGTTCAGACCATCAGCCCCAGCATTTT. Its protein product is CASSSDHQPQHF.

This chain connects TRBV10-2 to TRBJ2-5; the D gene is possibly TRBD1 (5 bases). There are 14 residues in the CDR3. Germline V gene data show CDR1 as WSHSY and CDR2 as SAAADI. V dropped 0 bases and J dropped 7 bases, with 12 bases sitting between them. This CDR3 reads CASSESRGQRTQYF. CDR3 nucleotide sequence: TGCGCCAGCAGTGAGTCAAGGGGCCAGCGGACCCAGTACTTC.

This clonotype was detected many times. This rearrangement joins TRBV28 to TRBJ1-6; D possibly corresponds to TRBD1 (5 bases). This CDR3 spans 16 amino acids. Germline CDR1 MDHEN, CDR2 SYDVKM. The V end was cut by 4 bases, the J end by 0 bases, with 10 bases between. DNA of the CDR3: TGTGCCAGCAGTTCCGGGGCTAGCTCCTATAATTCACCCCTCCACTTT. Encoded protein: CASSSGASSYNSPLHF.

The V call is TRBV20-1, the J call TRBJ1-2; the D is unclear. V gave up 1 base and J gave up 4 bases, with 22 bases separating them. The CDR3 contains 17 residues. Per the germline V gene, CDR1 is DFQATT and CDR2 is SNEGSKA (reference sequence). The CDR3 coding sequence is TGCAGTGCTAGAGGGCTTGAGGCCCTATTCCCCCTCTATGGCTACACCTTC. This translates into CSARGLEALFPLYGYTF.

In its sample, this clonotype was seen many times. The chain carries TRBV2 and TRBJ1-2; 7 positions match TRBD1. V lost 6 bases and J lost 6; bases outside the gene matches: 13. Germline V gene sequence: CDR1 SNHLY, CDR2 FYNNEI. The CDR3 is 15 residues long. CDR3 sequence: CASRREQGTYDGYTF. Here the CDR3 DNA reads TGTGCCAGCAGGAGGGAACAGGGGACTTATGATGGCTACACCTTC.

This sequence joins TRBV9 and TRBJ1-4; maybe TRBD1 (6 bases). Between the trimmed V and J ends, which lost 3 bases and 5 bases, there was a span of 17 bases. The CDR3 sequence is 16 residues long. Germline loops: CDR1 SGDLS, CDR2 YYNGEE. In DNA form, the CDR3 reads TGTGCCAGCAGCGCGACAGGCCAACCCAGGAATGAAAAACTGTTTTTT. Amino acid sequence: CASSATGQPRNEKLFF.

Ten or more counts support this clonotype. The chain joins TRBV15 to TRBJ1-1; no firm D call. The CDR3 covers 13 residues. V was trimmed by 7 bases and J by 2 bases, leaving 11 bases between them. Germline CDR1 reads LNHNV; CDR2 reads YYDKDF (reference sequence). CDR3 residues: CATMDGLNTEAFF. In nucleotides, the CDR3 is TGTGCCACCATGGATGGACTAAACACTGAAGCTTTCTTT.